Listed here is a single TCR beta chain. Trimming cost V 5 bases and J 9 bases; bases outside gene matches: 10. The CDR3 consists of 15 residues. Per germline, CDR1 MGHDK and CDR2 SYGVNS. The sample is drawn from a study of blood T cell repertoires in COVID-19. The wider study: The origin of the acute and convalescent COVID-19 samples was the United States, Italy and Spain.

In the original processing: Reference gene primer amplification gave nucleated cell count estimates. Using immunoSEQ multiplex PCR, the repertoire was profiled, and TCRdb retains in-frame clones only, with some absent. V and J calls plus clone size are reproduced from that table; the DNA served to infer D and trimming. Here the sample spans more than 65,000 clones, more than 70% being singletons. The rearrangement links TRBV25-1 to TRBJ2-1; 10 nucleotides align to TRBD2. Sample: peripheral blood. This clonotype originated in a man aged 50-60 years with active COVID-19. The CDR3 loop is CASSPSGRATREQFF. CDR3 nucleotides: TGTGCCAGCAGTCCCAGCGGGAGGGCCACTCGTGAGCAGTTCTTC. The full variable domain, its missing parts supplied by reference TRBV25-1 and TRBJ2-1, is EADIYQTPRYLVIGTGKKITLECSQTMGHDKMYWYQQDPGMELHLIHYSYGVNSTEKGDLSSESTVSRIRTEHFPLTLESARPSHTSQYLCASSPSGRATREQFFGPGTRLTVL.